Presented here are 15 T cell receptor beta chains from one specimen sequenced in a study of blood T cell repertoires in COVID-19. Repertoires were generated with immunoSEQ multiplex PCR, while TCRdb's copy carries only in-frame clones and drops some. Among around 150,000 clones listed, 81% were seen once. Material for sequencing was peripheral blood. The receptors here all came from a woman aged 60-75 years with active or convalescent COVID-19.

The chain has TRBV19 and TRBJ1-5; D is perhaps TRBD1 (6 bases). Germline values: CDR1 LNHDA, CDR2 SQIVND (reference sequence). The CDR3 has 14 amino acids. Trimming took 5 bases from V and 9 from J, leaving 17 bases between them. The CDR3 sequence is CASSSGTPTWPQHF. CDR3 nucleotide sequence: TGTGCCAGTAGTTCCGGGACACCCACTTGGCCCCAGCATTTT.

DNA for the CDR3: TGCGCCAGCAGACAAGGACAGTTGAACACTGAAGCTTTCTTT. Encoded protein: CASRQGQLNTEAFF. The chain has TRBV5-1 and TRBJ1-1; D is possibly TRBD1 (6 bases). Germline CDR1 is SGHRS and CDR2 is YFSETQ. V was clipped by 5 bases and J by 0 bases, with 11 bases between them. The CDR3 runs 14 residues.

The V and J genes are TRBV5-1 and TRBJ2-5, with 12 bases lining up with TRBD2. The germline V gene encodes CDR1 SGHRS and CDR2 YFSETQ. The V segment lost 1 base and the J segment 4 bases; nucleotides outside the gene matches: 5. The CDR3 spans 16 residues. This CDR3 reads CASSLSSGGAGETQYF. CDR3 nucleotide sequence: TGCGCCAGCAGCTTGTCTAGCGGGGGGGCCGGAGAGACCCAGTACTTC.

The chain is built from TRBV27 and TRBJ1-2; 7 bases align to TRBD1. This CDR3 has 13 amino acids. After removal of 5 bases from V and 6 bases from J, the junction contained 6 bases not matched to a gene. Germline lookup yields CDR1 MNHEY and CDR2 SMNVEV (reference sequence). This CDR3 reads CASSPGQVHGYTF. The CDR3, as DNA: TGTGCCAGCAGTCCCGGACAGGTCCATGGCTACACCTTC.

This chain joins TRBV11-3 and TRBJ2-5; 7 nucleotides align to TRBD2. Per germline, CDR1 SGHNT and CDR2 YENEEA. This CDR3 comprises 15 residues. J lost 5 bases, V lost 1 base, and 7 bases had no gene match. CDR3 protein: CASSLGGGDLETQYF. DNA of the CDR3: TGTGCCAGCAGCTTAGGGGGAGGGGACTTGGAGACCCAGTACTTC.

This clone turned up a few times. The genes are TRBV27 and TRBJ1-2; 8 nucleotides match TRBD1. J lost 7 bases, V lost 4 bases, and 8 bases had no gene match. The length of the CDR3 is 14 residues. The V gene's germline CDR1 is MNHEY and CDR2 SMNVEV (reference sequence). The DNA for the CDR3 is TGTGCCAGCAGTTCAGCGGACAGGGTCCGTGGCTACACCTTC. Translation gives CASSSADRVRGYTF.

The chain recombines TRBV28 with TRBJ1-2, with 9 bases matching TRBD1. After removal of 5 bases from V and 5 bases from J, the junction contained 3 bases not matched to a gene. Germline CDR1 and CDR2: MDHEN and SYDVKM. The CDR3 is 13 amino acids. This chain's CDR3 is CASSETGGYGYTF. The CDR3, as DNA: TGTGCCAGCAGTGAGACAGGGGGGTATGGCTACACCTTC.

The chain couples TRBV27 to TRBJ2-7; a possible D gene is TRBD2 (6 bases). Germline CDR1 MNHEY, CDR2 SMNVEV (reference sequence). CDR3 length: 16 amino acids. V was trimmed by 5 bases and J by 2 bases, leaving 19 bases between them. CDR3 region: CASSTPTSMGTYEQYF. The CDR3 bases are TGTGCCAGCAGTACCCCAACTAGCATGGGGACCTACGAGCAGTACTTC.

V usage is TRBV5-4 and J usage is TRBJ2-3, with 8 bases matching TRBD1. CDR1 SGHNT and CDR2 YYREEE come from the germline V gene (reference sequence). The trim removed 4 bases at V and 4 bases at J, leaving 8 bases unmatched. The CDR3 runs 15 residues. The CDR3 sequence: CASSQQSRGPDTQYF. CDR3 DNA sequence: TGTGCCAGCAGCCAGCAGAGCAGGGGGCCAGATACGCAGTATTTT.

This chain links TRBV6-1 with TRBJ2-7; D uncertain. Trimming took 1 base from V and 5 from J, leaving 12 bases between them. Germline V CDR1 and CDR2: MNHNS, SASEGT. The CDR3 is made up of 14 amino acids. For the CDR3, the DNA is TGTGCCAGCAGTGAAGTTGTCAGATTGGACGAGCAGTACTTC. This encodes CASSEVVRLDEQYF.

This clone was seen at least ten times. This chain links TRBV6-6 with TRBJ2-2, with 14 bases lining up with TRBD2. The V and J ends lost 6 bases and 7 bases, in that order; junction bases with no gene match: 4. Germline V lookup: CDR1 MNHNY, CDR2 SVGAGI (reference sequence). The CDR3 runs 15 residues. The CDR3 DNA is TGTGCCAGCAGGGGGACTAGCGGGAGAAGCGGGGAGCTGTTTTTT. It specifies CASRGTSGRSGELFF.

The gene calls are TRBV2 and TRBJ2-2; D gene uncertain. Germline lookup yields CDR1 SNHLY and CDR2 FYNNEI. The CDR3 sequence is 11 residues long. V lost 6 bases and J 8 bases, leaving 7 bases between the germline ends. CDR3 nucleotides: TGTGCCAGCAGGGCACAAGGGGAGCTGTTTTTT. Its translation is CASRAQGELFF.

The chain uses TRBV28 and TRBJ1-5, with D possibly being TRBD1 (5 bases). This CDR3 spans 15 amino acids. V was trimmed by 2 bases and J by 4 bases, leaving 12 bases between them. The germline V gene encodes CDR1 MDHEN and CDR2 SYDVKM. The CDR3 nucleotides read TGTGCCAGCAGTTTAATATCGACAGAGAATCAGCCCCAGCATTTT. Translated, it gives CASSLISTENQPQHF.

The rearrangement links TRBV7-2 to TRBJ2-5; possible D gene TRBD2, 6 bases. Between the trimmed V and J ends, which lost 1 base and 5 bases, there was a span of 17 bases. The CDR3 length is 16 residues. CDR1 and CDR2 (germline): SGHTA, FQGNSA. The CDR3 protein is CASSLGSGRSGETQYF. CDR3 in DNA: TGTGCCAGCAGCTTAGGGTCAGGGAGGTCTGGGGAGACCCAGTACTTC.

This chain uses TRBV6-5 with TRBJ1-1, with 8 bases that match TRBD1. Germline CDR1 and CDR2: MNHEY and SVGAGI. After removal of 6 bases from V and 7 bases from J, the junction contained 10 bases not matched to a gene. The CDR3 loop spans 14 amino acids. CDR3 in amino acids: CASRARQGLSEAFF. Here the CDR3 DNA reads TGTGCCAGCAGGGCCCGACAGGGGTTGAGTGAAGCTTTCTTT.